One sample yielded the 25 T cell receptor beta chains listed below, sequenced in a study of CD8+ T cells in alopecia areata. The treatment denotes: oral pan-JAK inhibitor, 5-10 mg twice daily. Sequencing templates came from extracted RNA that was reverse transcribed into cDNA. Clones were read by immunoSEQ multiplex PCR, and TCRdb kept only the in-frame ones, dropping some. The sample lists some 44,000 clones, roughly 90% occurring once. This specimen consisted of CD8+ T cells sorted from blood, obtained at week 24, from a patient treated with tofacitinib. These receptor sequences come from a human donor with alopecia areata.

The chain has TRBV27 and TRBJ2-1, with TRBD2 matching 8 bases. The trim removed 5 bases at V and 7 bases at J, leaving 13 bases unmatched. CDR1 MNHEY and CDR2 SMNVEV come from the germline V gene (reference sequence). The CDR3 has 16 amino acids. The CDR3 nucleotides are TGTGCCAGCAGTGCTCTTGGGCGGGGGGTCTTAAATGAGCAGTTCTTC. It encodes CASSALGRGVLNEQFF.

The chain joins TRBV6-5 to TRBJ2-5, with a possible D match to TRBD2 (6 bases). With 11 bases removed from V and 0 bases from J, the gap between germline ends came to 19 bases. The CDR3 has 15 amino acids. CDR1 is MNHEY, CDR2 SVGAGI, per germline. The CDR3 DNA follows: TGTGCCTCCCGCACCCCTCGGGGGAACCAAGAGACCCAGTACTTC. It specifies CASRTPRGNQETQYF.

The chain has TRBV10-3 and TRBJ2-7; 7 positions agree with TRBD1. The CDR3 has 13 amino acids. Per germline, CDR1 ENHRY and CDR2 SYGVKD. The ends lost 2 bases at V and 2 bases at J; junction bases unmatched: 0. The CDR3 nucleotides are TGTGCCATCAGTGAGCAGGGGGCCTACGAGCAGTACTTC. This encodes CAISEQGAYEQYF.

V gene TRBV27 combines with J gene TRBJ2-1; TRBD1 is a possible D gene (6 bases). The V gene's germline CDR1 is MNHEY and CDR2 SMNVEV (reference sequence). This CDR3 is 13 amino acids long. The V and J ends lost 6 bases and 5 bases respectively, with 11 bases between them. The CDR3 protein is CASSDDRNNEQFF. CDR3 bases: TGTGCCAGCAGCGACGACAGGAACAATGAGCAGTTCTTC.

The rearrangement joins TRBV4-2 to TRBJ2-7, with TRBD2 identical over 10 bases. After removal of 0 bases from V and 2 bases from J, the junction contained 4 bases not matched to a gene. Germline-derived CDR1 and CDR2 are LGHNA and YNFKEQ. The CDR3 consists of 16 residues. CDR3 DNA sequence: TGTGCCAGCAGCCAAGAAACTAGCGGGGCTGCCTACGAGCAGTACTTC. Its translation: CASSQETSGAAYEQYF.

The chain is built from TRBV6-6 and TRBJ2-5; 10 positions agree with TRBD2. The J call may be wrong; the DNA end is better matched by TRBJ2-7. The CDR3 spans 16 residues. Per germline, CDR1 MNHNY and CDR2 SVGAGI (reference sequence). The DNA for the CDR3 is TGTGCCAGCAGTCAATCCGGGACTAGCGCCGCCTACGAGCAGTACTTC. This gives the protein CASSQSGTSAAYEQYF.

V gene TRBV4-1 combines with J gene TRBJ2-1, with 8 nucleotides matching TRBD2. The CDR3 covers 16 residues. Germline loops: CDR1 MGHRA, CDR2 YSYEKL. The V and J ends lost 1 base and 8 bases, in that order; junction bases with no gene match: 10. CDR3 protein: CASSQVAGLEVDEQFF. Written as DNA, the CDR3 is TGCGCCAGCAGCCAAGTGGCGGGACTAGAAGTCGATGAGCAGTTCTTC.

The rearrangement links TRBV28 to TRBJ2-1, with no clear D. The CDR3 totals 14 residues. The germline gives CDR1 MDHEN, CDR2 SYDVKM. Trimming took 4 bases from V and 6 from J, leaving 13 bases between them. DNA for the CDR3: TGTGCCAGCAGTTCTTTAGTGATTCCCAATGAGCAGTTCTTC. This sequence encodes CASSSLVIPNEQFF. The variable domain in full, completed from reference TRBV28 and TRBJ2-1, reads DVKVTQSSRYLVKRTGEKVFLECVQDMDHENMFWYRQDPGLGLRLIYFSYDVKMKEKGDIPEGYSVSREKKERFSLILESASTNQTSMYLCASSSLVIPNEQFFGPGTRLTVL.

This chain uses TRBV27 with TRBJ2-1; TRBD2 matches 8 bases. CDR1 and CDR2 (germline): MNHEY, SMNVEV (reference sequence). The length of the CDR3 is 14 residues. After removal of 6 bases from V and 0 bases from J, the junction contained 1 base not matched to a gene. The CDR3 bases are TGTGCCAGCAGCGCGGGGGGCTCCTACAATGAGCAGTTCTTC. Its protein product is CASSAGGSYNEQFF.

The chain employs TRBV4-1 and TRBJ1-1; TRBD1 agrees at 8 bases. The CDR3 consists of 17 residues. Germline CDR1 MGHRA, CDR2 YSYEKL. V gave up 4 bases and J gave up 3 bases; unmatched junction bases: 13. CDR3 amino acids: CASSPFGQGVRDTEAFF. Written as DNA, the CDR3 is TGCGCCAGCAGCCCCTTTGGACAGGGTGTGCGGGACACTGAAGCTTTCTTT.

The chain's CDR3 is CASSQGAGDEAFF. The CDR3 DNA reads as TGCGCCAGCAGCCAGGGGGCGGGTGATGAAGCTTTCTTT. The chain uses TRBV4-3 and TRBJ1-1; D perhaps matches TRBD1 (6 bases). The CDR3 is 13 residues long. Germline-derived CDR1 and CDR2 are LGHNA and YSLEER. The germline V and J ends were trimmed by 3 bases and 7 bases, with 12 bases remaining between them.

The V and J genes are TRBV19 and TRBJ2-7; D gene ambiguous. The CDR3 contains 14 residues. The germline V and J ends were trimmed by 6 bases and 1 base, with 13 bases remaining between them. The germline gives CDR1 LNHDA, CDR2 SQIVND (reference sequence). The CDR3 bases are TGTGCCAGTAGCACCTCCGGGTCTTCCTACGAGCAGTACTTC. This sequence encodes CASSTSGSSYEQYF.

V usage is TRBV7-2 and J usage is TRBJ2-5, with a tentative D call TRBD2 (7 bases). Between the trimmed V and J ends, which lost 2 bases and 1 base, there was a span of 14 bases. The CDR3 spans 16 residues. Germline V gene lookup returns CDR1 SGHTA and CDR2 FQGNSA. CDR3 sequence reads: CASSLPGGGAQETQYF. The CDR3 DNA sequence: TGTGCCAGCAGCTTACCCGGAGGGGGGGCCCAAGAGACCCAGTACTTC.

The chain combines TRBV19 with TRBJ2-7; D is perhaps TRBD2 (5 bases). The CDR3 is 15 residues long. Trimming stripped 2 bases from V and 3 bases from J, with 14 bases between. Germline CDR1 reads LNHDA; CDR2 reads SQIVND (reference sequence). CDR3: CASSILTAGVYEQYF. CDR3 nucleotides: TGTGCCAGTAGTATACTGACGGCCGGGGTCTACGAGCAGTACTTC.

This clone showed up just once. The chain recombines TRBV13 with TRBJ2-7; 8 bases fit TRBD1. Germline CDR1 is PRHDT and CDR2 is FYEKMQ (reference sequence). The CDR3 spans 12 residues. The ends lost 5 bases at V and 6 bases at J; junction bases unmatched: 3. The CDR3 DNA reads as TGTGCCAGCAGCCCAGGGGGCGCCGAGCAGTACTTC. It translates to CASSPGGAEQYF.

V usage is TRBV7-9 and J usage is TRBJ2-3, with 10 nucleotides matching TRBD2. CDR1 is SEHNR and CDR2 is FQNEAQ in the germline V gene (reference sequence). The CDR3 totals 18 residues. V lost 8 bases, J lost 3 bases, and 17 bases stayed unmatched. CDR3 DNA sequence: TGTGCCAGCTATCACCCGGCAGCGGGGGGGCGCGTGACAGATACGCAGTATTTT. Translating it yields CASYHPAAGGRVTDTQYF.

The chain has TRBV10-3 and TRBJ1-4; D is unclear. Germline-derived CDR1 and CDR2 are ENHRY and SYGVKD. The V end lost 0 bases, the J end lost 5 bases, and 13 bases lay between the germline ends. The CDR3 contains 16 residues. Here the CDR3 reads CAISESKATVNEKLFF. The CDR3 DNA sequence: TGTGCCATCAGTGAGTCGAAGGCTACAGTAAATGAAAAACTGTTTTTT.

This clone was counted a single time. Other nucleotide sequences in the sample specify the same CDR3. The CDR3 DNA is TGTGCCAGCAGCCACCAGCCGGGACAGTCTCAGGAGACCCAGTACTTC. Protein sequence: CASSHQPGQSQETQYF. V usage is TRBV7-8 and J usage is TRBJ2-5; 7 bases agree with TRBD1. The germline gives CDR1 SGHVS, CDR2 FQNEAQ. This CDR3 is built from 16 residues. J lost 5 bases, V lost 5 bases, and 14 bases had no gene match.

This clone was observed a few times. The chain uses TRBV7-9 and TRBJ2-6; a possible D gene is TRBD1 (5 bases). This CDR3 is built from 15 residues. The V end was cut by 5 bases, the J end by 0 bases, with 8 bases between. The germline CDR1 and CDR2 sequences are SEHNR and FQNEAQ (reference sequence). Here the CDR3 DNA reads TGTGCCAGCAGCCATGACAGCTCTGGGGCCAACGTCCTGACTTTC. The encoded protein is CASSHDSSGANVLTF. Drawing the rest from reference TRBV7-9 and TRBJ2-6, the complete variable domain is DTGVSQNPRHKITKRGQNVTFRCDPISEHNRLYWYRQTLGQGPEFLTYFQNEAQLEKSRLLSDRFSAERPKGSFSTLEIQRTEQGDSAMYLCASSHDSSGANVLTFGAGSRLTVL.

CDR3 loop: CSVGDGGGSYNEQFF. For the CDR3, the DNA is TGCAGCGTTGGAGATGGGGGGGGCTCCTACAATGAGCAGTTCTTC. The rearrangement uses TRBV29-1 and TRBJ2-1, with TRBD2 matching 7 bases. V was clipped by 4 bases and J by 0 bases; unmatched bases: 6. The CDR3 is made up of 15 amino acids. CDR1 is SQVTM and CDR2 is ANQGSEA in the germline V gene.

The J gene is TRBJ2-7, the V gene TRBV14; no definite D call. Germline V gene data show CDR1 as SGHDN and CDR2 as FVKESK. The CDR3 is made up of 14 amino acids. Trimming removed 2 bases at V and 3 bases at J, with 11 bases between. Here the CDR3 DNA reads TGTGCCAGCAGCCAATATAATCCTGGCTACGAGCAGTACTTC. Amino acid sequence: CASSQYNPGYEQYF.

This chain connects TRBV27 to TRBJ2-1, with D tentatively TRBD1 or TRBD2 (5 bases each). Trimming stripped 5 bases from V and 5 bases from J, with 16 bases between. The CDR3 sequence is 15 residues long. Germline CDR1 and CDR2: MNHEY and SMNVEV (reference sequence). Written as DNA, the CDR3 is TGTGCCAGCAGTAATTTTGGGGGACCGAACAATGAGCAGTTCTTC. Residues: CASSNFGGPNNEQFF.

The rearrangement uses TRBV9 and TRBJ2-5; 7 bases match TRBD1. The J segment lost 1 base and the V segment lost 3 bases, leaving 0 bases of the junction unmatched. CDR1 is SGDLS, CDR2 YYNGEE, per germline. The CDR3 extends over 13 amino acids. CDR3 amino acids: CASSGDSQETQYF. CDR3 coding DNA: TGTGCCAGCAGCGGGGACAGCCAAGAGACCCAGTACTTC.

Here the CDR3 DNA reads TGTGCCAGCAGCTATCGACAGGGATCCGAGCAGTACTTC. Protein sequence: CASSYRQGSEQYF. The genes are TRBV27 and TRBJ2-7; 7 bases fit TRBD1. Germline V gene sequence: CDR1 MNHEY, CDR2 SMNVEV (reference sequence). This CDR3 spans 13 amino acids. The V segment lost 6 bases and the J segment 6 bases; nucleotides outside the gene matches: 8.

The V gene is TRBV15, the J gene TRBJ1-2; 8 nucleotides align to TRBD1. V lost 0 bases to trimming and J lost 5 bases; unmatched junction nucleotides: 8. Germline-derived CDR1 and CDR2 are LNHNV and YYDKDF (reference sequence). There are 16 residues in the CDR3. CDR3 amino acids: CATSRERQGAWYGYTF. The CDR3 DNA sequence: TGTGCCACCAGCAGAGAGAGGCAGGGGGCTTGGTATGGCTACACCTTC.